Shown below are 5 T cell receptor beta chains from a single sample sequenced in a study of cytotoxic CD8 clonotypes in ibrutinib-treated CLL. The table came from immunoSEQ multiplex PCR; TCRdb's copy has only in-frame clones and leaves some out. The profile shows about 310,000 clones, just under 80% of them singletons. The material sequenced was PBMCs, taken before ibrutinib treatment. The receptors stem from a human donor with chronic lymphocytic leukemia.

The chain combines TRBV7-2 with TRBJ2-5; 13 bases match TRBD2. The CDR3 contains 16 residues. Trimming removed 3 bases from V and 5 bases from J; junction bases left unmatched: 6. Germline V gene sequence: CDR1 SGHTA, CDR2 FQGNSA. CDR3 DNA sequence: TGTGCCAGCAGCTTGGGGACTAGCGGGATCTCGGAGACCCAGTACTTC. Residues: CASSLGTSGISETQYF.

Notes on this clone: The junction and the germline gene differ at one end; a read error may be behind it. This chain joins TRBV30 and TRBJ2-7; 7 bases match TRBD2. The CDR3 covers 21 residues. CDR1 GTSNPN and CDR2 SVGIG come from the germline V gene (reference sequence). The CDR3 spells CAWSVPVTRTRLGLRSCEQYF. The CDR3 DNA follows: TGTGCCTGGAGTGTACCGGTCACAAGGACTAGATTGGGTCTACGCTCCTGCGAGCAGTACTTC.

The chain is built from TRBV5-3 and TRBJ2-7; maybe TRBD1 (5 bases). TRBV5-3 is recorded as an ORF, its role being uncertain. The CDR3 is 12 residues long. The V and J ends lost 4 bases and 7 bases respectively, with 12 bases between them. The CDR3: CARSRNQGEQYF. In DNA, the CDR3 is TGTGCCAGAAGCAGAAATCAGGGTGAGCAGTACTTC.

This clone appeared once. The V call is TRBV11-3, the J call TRBJ2-1; 10 bases fit TRBD1. Per the germline V gene, CDR1 is SGHNT and CDR2 is YENEEA. Germline trimming cut 5 bases from V and 7 bases from J; bases unmatched to any gene: 8. The CDR3 is 15 amino acids. CDR3 region: CASSIRQGALNEQFF. In nucleotides, the CDR3 is TGTGCCAGCAGCATCAGACAGGGGGCGTTAAATGAGCAGTTCTTC.

The chain carries TRBV6-5 and TRBJ1-2; D unresolved. Trimming removed 5 bases from V and 4 bases from J, with 17 bases in between. The CDR3 covers 15 residues. Germline assignment: CDR1 MNHEY and CDR2 SVGAGI. CDR3 bases: TGTGCCAGCAGTCCGAGACCCTCCCGGGCCTATGGCTACACCTTC. It codes for CASSPRPSRAYGYTF.